The clone carrying this TCR beta chain has a single count. Antigen unknown. These data are taken from a study of OX40 agonist ivuxolimab in advanced cancers. Study context: A history of anti-PD-1, anti-PD-L1 or anti-CTLA-4 therapy was acceptable, and about 40% had some. Study results and limitations: The average count of expanded clones was higher among CD8+ T cells than among CD4+. Patients who responded partially at 0.1-3.0 mg/kg showed clonal expansion ranking among the lowest. There was clonal expansion of CD4+ and CD8+ blood T cells by week 6 at 0.1 to 3.0 mg/kg.

The repertoire was sequenced with immunoSEQ multiplex PCR; TCRdb's copy has only in-frame clones and lacks some. The table lists about 36,000 clones, around 82% of them singletons. The starting material was CD4+ or CD8+ T cells sorted from blood, obtained in a trial of the OX40 agonist ivuxolimab. This receptor was obtained from an adult with an advanced solid tumor such as melanoma, head and neck, liver or kidney cancer.

CDR3 loop: CASSPGGSGYTF. The CDR3 DNA sequence: TGTGCCAGCAGCCCCGGGGGGAGTGGCTACACCTTC. The chain uses TRBV28 and TRBJ1-2; tentatively, D is TRBD1 (5 bases). This CDR3 spans 12 amino acids. The V end was cut by 6 bases, the J end by 7 bases, with 12 bases between. Germline CDR1 reads MDHEN; CDR2 reads SYDVKM.